This entry features one T cell receptor beta chain sequence. Methods used by the authors: Reference gene primer amplification gave estimated nucleated cell counts. Generated by immunoSEQ multiplex PCR, the TCRdb table keeps only in-frame clones and is missing some. V, J and clone size are those of that table, while D and trimming were read from the DNA. Altogether roughly 76,000 clones are present, around 78% being singletons, with the ten largest covering 15% to 19%. The source of the sample is a study of blood T cell repertoires in COVID-19. About the study: Acute and convalescent COVID-19 samples came from the United States, Italy and Spain. T cells, B-cell-depleted T cells, or PBMCs supplied cDNA or gDNA.

This CDR3 has 15 amino acids. Germline assignment: CDR1 SGHNT and CDR2 YYREEE (reference sequence). With 0 bases removed from V and 7 bases from J, the gap between germline ends came to 13 bases. This TCR was recovered from a human donor in a cohort sampled during active COVID-19. The chain employs TRBV5-4 and TRBJ2-2; possibly TRBD2 for D (6 bases). Source material: peripheral blood. The DNA for the CDR3 is TGTGCCAGCAGCTTGGGCCGCGGCGGGATCGGGGAGCTGTTTTTT. It encodes CASSLGRGGIGELFF.